A selection of T cell receptor beta chains follows, all from one sample in a study of cytomegalovirus exposure and HLA in healthy donors. Some clones are missing from TCRdb's copy, which holds only in-frame ones; the method was immunoSEQ multiplex PCR. This sample carries under 100,000 clones, 96% of them seen once, and the ten largest clones take around 0.78%. Sequencing was performed on PBMCs. The receptor set was obtained from a man in his late teens or twenties in good health and CMV-seronegative. Each CDR3 is given with its conserved first and last residue. The D gene is left open where the match is weak. Some rows have no size entry. The others give once, few or many, or a class for an expanded clone.

>.|.|13|TRBJ1-1|TRBV30
CAWLEWGDTEAFF
TGTGCCTGGCTTGAATGGGGGGACACTGAAGCTTTCTTT
>.|.|12|TRBJ1-1|TRBV10-3
CAIKQGGTEAFF
TGTGCCATCAAGCAGGGCGGCACTGAAGCTTTCTTT
>.|.|15|TRBJ2-3|TRBV27
CASSLSLTTTDTQYF
TGTGCCAGCAGCTTATCATTAACTACCACAGATACGCAGTATTTT
>.|.|17|TRBJ2-2|TRBV27
CASSLPGRGRPTGELFF
TGTGCCAGCAGTCTACCGGGCAGGGGCAGACCTACCGGGGAGCTGTTTTTT
>.|.|13|TRBJ2-5|TRBV19
CASSTTRSETQYF
TGTGCCAGTAGTACCACTAGATCCGAGACCCAGTACTTC
>.|TRBD1|12|TRBJ1-6|TRBV30
CAWSADTGQVHF
TGTGCCTGGAGCGCAGATACAGGACAGGTCCACTTT
>.|TRBD1|14|TRBJ1-5|TRBV9
CASSVEGAGQPQHF
TGTGCCAGCAGCGTAGAGGGGGCTGGTCAGCCCCAGCATTTT
>.|TRBD1|14|TRBJ2-3|TRBV28
CASSWGTGQDTQYF
TGTGCCAGCAGTTGGGGGACAGGGCAAGATACGCAGTATTTT
>.|.|12|TRBJ2-7|TRBV5-6
CASSPGFYEQYF
TGTGCCAGCTCCCCGGGGTTCTACGAGCAGTACTTC
>.|.|12|TRBJ2-2|TRBV19
CASSAGFGELFF
TGTGCCAGTAGTGCAGGCTTCGGGGAGCTGTTTTTT
>.|TRBD2|13|TRBJ2-7|TRBV29-1
CSVYLAGGYEQYF
TGCAGCGTTTATCTAGCGGGAGGTTACGAGCAGTACTTC
>once|.|16|TRBJ1-4|TRBV4-3
CASSQEGGLIGEKLFF
TGCGCCAGCAGCCAAGAAGGGGGTTTAATAGGCGAAAAACTGTTTTTT
>.|.|14|TRBJ2-3|TRBV25-1
CASSEWRERDTQYF
TGTGCCAGCAGTGAATGGCGGGAAAGAGATACGCAGTATTTT
>once|.|14|TRBJ1-2|TRBV29-1
CSAFRDTGEYGYTF
TGCAGCGCCTTCCGGGACACTGGGGAGTATGGCTACACCTTC
>.|.|13|TRBJ1-2|TRBV30
CAWTDGANYGYTF
TGTGCCTGGACAGACGGAGCTAACTATGGCTACACCTTC
>.|TRBD1|13|TRBJ1-1|TRBV27
CASSLDRTGGAFF
TGTGCCAGCAGTTTAGATAGGACAGGGGGAGCTTTCTTT
>.|.|14|TRBJ2-1|TRBV7-9
CASSFNTVDNEQFF
TGTGCCAGCAGCTTTAATACAGTCGACAATGAGCAGTTCTTC
>once|TRBD1|13|TRBJ1-2|TRBV19
CASPPRQGLGYTF
TGTGCCAGCCCACCTCGACAGGGCCTCGGCTACACCTTC
>.|.|15|TRBJ1-3|TRBV7-2
CASSLVATSGNTIYF
TGTGCCAGCAGCTTAGTCGCTACCTCTGGAAACACCATATATTTT
>.|.|16|TRBJ1-5|TRBV28
CASRVTPLYSNQPQHF
TGTGCCAGCCGGGTCACGCCGCTTTATAGCAATCAGCCCCAGCATTTT
>.|.|12|TRBJ1-1|TRBV19
CASKGQNTEAFF
TGTGCCAGTAAGGGACAGAACACTGAAGCTTTCTTT
>.|TRBD1|15|TRBJ2-7|TRBV4-1
CASSPRDRGPYEQYF
TGCGCCAGCAGCCCCCGGGACAGGGGCCCCTACGAGCAGTACTTC
>.|.|20|TRBJ1-3|TRBV21-1
CASSTSRQGAYFLGENTIYF
TGTGCCAGCAGCACCAGCCGACAGGGGGCTTACTTCCTAGGAGAAAACACCATATATTTT
>.|TRBD2|15|TRBJ2-7|TRBV30
CAWGEMTSGTYEQYF
TGTGCCTGGGGTGAGATGACTAGCGGGACCTACGAGCAGTACTTC
>.|TRBD1|15|TRBJ2-2|TRBV7-2
CASNWPGQTTGELFF
TGTGCCAGCAACTGGCCGGGACAGACAACCGGGGAGCTGTTTTTT
>.|.|17|TRBJ2-2|TRBV5-1
CASSLAIPGGHTGELFF
TGCGCCAGCAGCTTGGCCATCCCCGGGGGGCACACCGGGGAGCTGTTTTTT
>.|TRBD2|17|TRBJ2-1|TRBV7-6
CASSLVFGGGSYNEQFF
TGTGCCAGCAGCTTAGTTTTCGGCGGGGGGTCCTACAATGAGCAGTTCTTC
>.|TRBD1|14|TRBJ1-4|TRBV30
CAWSAGTGDEKLFF
TGTGCCTGGAGTGCCGGAACAGGGGATGAAAAACTGTTTTTT
>.|TRBD1|16|TRBJ2-1|TRBV11-3
CASSFRGQGDYNEQFF
TGTGCCAGCAGCTTTAGGGGACAGGGGGACTACAATGAGCAGTTCTTC